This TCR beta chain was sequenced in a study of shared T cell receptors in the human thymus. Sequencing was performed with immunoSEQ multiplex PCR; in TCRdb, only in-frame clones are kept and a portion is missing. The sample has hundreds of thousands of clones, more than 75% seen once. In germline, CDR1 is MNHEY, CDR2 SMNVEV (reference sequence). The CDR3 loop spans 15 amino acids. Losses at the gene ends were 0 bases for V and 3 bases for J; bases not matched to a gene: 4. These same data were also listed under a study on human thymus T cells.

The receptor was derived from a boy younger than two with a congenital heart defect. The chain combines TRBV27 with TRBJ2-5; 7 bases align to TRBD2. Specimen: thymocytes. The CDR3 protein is CASSLSGGREETQYF. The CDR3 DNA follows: TGTGCCAGCAGTTTATCGGGGGGGAGGGAAGAGACCCAGTACTTC.